What follows are 15 T cell receptor beta chains derived from one specimen sequenced in a study of radiotherapy plus CTLA-4 blockade in lung cancer. The protocol was immunoSEQ multiplex PCR, while the TCRdb copy is restricted to in-frame clones and leaves out a portion. The table shows about 45,000 clones, with 73% occurring only once. The sample here was peripheral blood, taken from a patient treated with radiotherapy plus ipilimumab. The receptors were sampled from a human donor with non-small cell lung cancer who had a complete response to radiotherapy plus ipilimumab.

The genes are TRBV4-3 and TRBJ2-7; a possible D gene is TRBD2 (5 bases). This CDR3 has 13 residues. V lost 3 bases, J lost 5 bases, and 11 bases lay in between. CDR1 and CDR2 (germline): LGHNA, YSLEER. This CDR3 reads CASSHGMSNEQYF. As DNA, the CDR3 is TGCGCCAGCAGCCACGGGATGAGTAACGAGCAGTACTTC.

The chain uses TRBV6-5 and TRBJ1-1; TRBD1 might be the D (6 bases). Trimming left V 0 bases short and J 12 bases short, with 17 bases between. From germline, CDR1 is MNHEY and CDR2 SVGAGI. This CDR3 is 14 amino acids long. CDR3 sequence reads: CASSYSRDRIVPFF. CDR3 nucleotides: TGTGCCAGCAGTTACTCGCGTGACAGGATCGTCCCTTTCTTT.

J is TRBJ2-1 and V is TRBV5-1; 10 bases align to TRBD2. This CDR3 has 16 residues. Germline V gene lookup returns CDR1 SGHRS and CDR2 YFSETQ. Trimming cost V 0 bases and J 12 bases; bases outside gene matches: 12. CDR3 coding DNA: TGCGCCAGCAGCTTGGAGGCCCTAGCGGGGGAGAACGGGCAGTTCTTC. As protein: CASSLEALAGENGQFF.

This chain links TRBV7-3 with TRBJ2-5; 10 bases are shared with TRBD2. With V trimmed by 2 bases and J by 4 bases, 10 bases remained unmatched. The CDR3 is made up of 17 amino acids. CDR1 and CDR2 (germline): SGHTA, FQGTGA. This CDR3 reads CASSLGWSSGSLETQYF. The CDR3 region has the DNA TGTGCCAGCAGCTTAGGGTGGTCTAGCGGGAGCTTAGAGACCCAGTACTTC. Filled out from reference TRBV7-3 and TRBJ2-5, the complete variable domain reads GAGVSQTPSNKVTEKGKYVELRCDPISGHTALYWYRQSLGQGPEFLIYFQGTGAADDSGLPNDRFFAVRPEGSVSTLKIQRTERGDSAVYLCASSLGWSSGSLETQYFGPGTRLLVL.

The J gene is TRBJ2-6, the V gene TRBV7-8; D unresolved. The V and J ends lost 1 base and 0 bases respectively, with 7 bases between them. This CDR3 has 16 residues. In germline, CDR1 is SGHVS, CDR2 FQNEAQ. The CDR3, as DNA: TGTGCCAGCAGCTTAGTGCCGCGCTCTGGGGCCAACGTCCTGACTTTC. This gives the protein CASSLVPRSGANVLTF.

The gene calls are TRBV10-1 and TRBJ1-2; D is perhaps TRBD1 (5 bases). V was trimmed by 2 bases and J by 2 bases, leaving 6 bases between them. The CDR3 spans 13 residues. The germline gives CDR1 WNHNN, CDR2 SYGVQD (reference sequence). The CDR3, as DNA: TGCGCCAGCAGTGAGAACAGGAACTATGGCTACACCTTC. It encodes CASSENRNYGYTF.

The chain carries TRBV6-1 and TRBJ2-2; D is possibly TRBD2 (5 bases). There are 13 residues in the CDR3. Germline assignment: CDR1 MNHNS and CDR2 SASEGT. V gave up 7 bases and J gave up 4 bases, with 10 bases separating them. The CDR3 here is CASKSGGTGELFF. The CDR3 DNA sequence: TGTGCCAGCAAGTCCGGAGGCACCGGGGAGCTGTTTTTT.

Comment on this clone: The junction differs from germline at one of its ends, possibly a read error. This chain connects TRBV6-1 to TRBJ1-5, with 7 bases identical to TRBD1. Germline CDR1 is MNHNS and CDR2 is SASEGT. CDR3 length: 16 amino acids. The CDR3 reads CAISEIEGAYAQPQHF. The CDR3, as DNA: TGTGCCATCAGTGAGATTGAGGGGGCATATGCTCAGCCCCAGCATTTT.

The chain combines TRBV14 with TRBJ2-1; D may be TRBD2 (5 bases). The V gene's germline CDR1 is SGHDN and CDR2 FVKESK. Trimming removed 4 bases from V and 4 bases from J, with 11 bases in between. The CDR3 totals 14 residues. The CDR3 DNA reads as TGTGCCAGCAGCCCTAATGAGGGATACAATGAGCAGTTCTTC. Residues: CASSPNEGYNEQFF. Combining the CDR3 with reference TRBV14 and TRBJ2-1 gives the whole variable domain EAGVTQFPSHSVIEKGQTVTLRCDPISGHDNLYWYRRVMGKEIKFLLHFVKESKQDESGMPNNRFLAERTGGTYSTLKVQPAELEDSGVYFCASSPNEGYNEQFFGPGTRLTVL.

The V call is TRBV15, the J call TRBJ2-1; 9 bases map to TRBD2. Germline V gene data show CDR1 as LNHNV and CDR2 as YYDKDF (reference sequence). V was pared by 3 bases and J by 4 bases, with 7 bases of the junction left unmatched. The CDR3 consists of 16 residues. The chain's CDR3 is CATSSFGAGGYNEQFF. The CDR3, as DNA: TGTGCCACCAGCAGCTTTGGGGCGGGAGGGTACAATGAGCAGTTCTTC.

The chain uses TRBV27 and TRBJ2-7; 7 positions agree with TRBD1. Germline V gene lookup returns CDR1 MNHEY and CDR2 SMNVEV (reference sequence). V trimming: 5 bases; J trimming: 2 bases; junction bases outside the gene matches: 12. The CDR3 has 16 residues. DNA for the CDR3: TGTGCCAGCAGTATACCGGGACAGCCTCGCACCTACGAGCAGTACTTC. It encodes CASSIPGQPRTYEQYF.

This clone was detected a few times. The J gene is TRBJ2-3, the V gene TRBV6-1; 9 positions agree with TRBD2. With 4 bases clipped from V and 3 bases from J, the junction kept 5 bases outside the gene matches. The CDR3 loop spans 15 amino acids. Germline loops: CDR1 MNHNS, CDR2 SASEGT. The CDR3 is CASSVLSGGTDTQYF. The CDR3 nucleotides are TGTGCCAGCAGTGTTCTTAGCGGGGGAACAGATACGCAGTATTTT.

The chain links TRBV5-4 to TRBJ1-6, with D possibly being TRBD1 (5 bases). Germline CDR1 and CDR2: SGHNT and YYREEE (reference sequence). V was shortened by 4 bases and J by 9 bases, with 20 bases between the two germline ends. CDR3 length: 16 amino acids. CDR3 sequence reads: CASSPNRIIRGSPLHF. The DNA for the CDR3 is TGTGCCAGCAGCCCGAACAGGATCATCCGCGGTTCACCCCTCCACTTT.

This clone was detected once. V gene TRBV28 combines with J gene TRBJ1-1, with 8 nucleotides matching TRBD1. After removal of 2 bases from V and 6 bases from J, the junction contained 5 bases not matched to a gene. The CDR3 loop spans 14 amino acids. Germline assignment: CDR1 MDHEN and CDR2 SYDVKM. CDR3 amino acids: CASSLRTGPPEAFF. CDR3 nucleotides: TGTGCCAGCAGTTTAAGGACAGGGCCGCCTGAAGCTTTCTTT.

This chain links TRBV6-5 with TRBJ1-1; 7 nucleotides match TRBD1. The junction had 6 bases not matched to a gene; V was cut back by 6 bases and J by 5 bases. This CDR3 is 13 amino acids long. Germline V gene data show CDR1 as MNHEY and CDR2 as SVGAGI. The CDR3 DNA follows: TGTGCCAGCAGGCGAGACAGGGATACTGAAGCTTTCTTT. Its protein is CASRRDRDTEAFF.